The entry that follows covers one TCR beta chain sequence. This entry belongs to a study of blood T cell repertoires in COVID-19. As for the study in general: T cells, B-cell-depleted T cells, or PBMCs provided the cDNA or gDNA that served as material.

Individuals drawn from approximately 26 US areas were about 18 to 95 years old. Clinical histories supplied by participants themselves formed the basis of cohort assignment. Either two negative PCRs, clearance, or symptom resolution qualified Cohort 3 donors as recovered. Assay: immunoSEQ multiplex PCR; the TCRdb copy retains only in-frame clones and omits some. The sample carries over 200,000 clones, about 85% recorded once. The CDR3 spans 13 residues. Germline V CDR1 and CDR2: LNHDA, SQIVND (reference sequence). V lost 10 bases, J lost 0 bases, and 2 bases stayed unmatched. Source material: PBMCs or T cells enriched from blood (not recorded which). The V gene is TRBV19, the J gene TRBJ2-2; 7 positions match TRBD2. This TCR derives from a man aged 30 to 39 who had recovered from COVID-19. CDR3 region: CAMRGTNTGELFF. Here the CDR3 DNA reads TGTGCCATGCGGGGGACGAACACCGGGGAGCTGTTTTTT.